Below, 11 T cell receptor beta chains from the same sample are listed, as sequenced in a study of T-cell memory formation after mild COVID-19. TCRdb ran MiXCR on the 5' RACE reads and lists one entry per CDR3 protein. This sample has around 200,000 distinct CDR3 sequences, with just over 9.5% found just once. The specimen sequenced was PBMCs or a T cell subset sorted from them (not recorded which). Receptor source: a man aged 18 to 30 who had mild COVID-19 (a few samples of this study predate the infection). Cell type and time point are not known.

This clonotype appeared many times. This sequence joins TRBV5-6 and TRBJ2-7; no reliable D call. The CDR3 has 11 amino acids. The V and J ends lost 3 bases and 0 bases respectively, with 1 base between them. The germline CDR1 and CDR2 sequences are SGHDT and YYEEEE. CDR3 amino acids: CASSSSYEQYV. The DNA for the CDR3 is TGTGCCAGCAGCTCCTCCTACGAGCAGTACGTC.

The chain links TRBV4-1 to TRBJ2-1; TRBD2 matches 9 bases. The CDR3 is made up of 16 amino acids. In germline, CDR1 is MGHRA, CDR2 YSYEKL. Trimming removed 1 base from V and 11 bases from J; junction bases left unmatched: 12. The CDR3 sequence: CASSQGGTSMIDQQFF. The DNA of the CDR3 is TGCGCCAGCAGCCAAGGGGGGACTAGCATGATAGATCAGCAGTTCTTC.

The rearrangement uses TRBV28 and TRBJ2-1, with a tentative D call TRBD2 (6 bases). Trimming removed 2 bases at V and 12 bases at J, with 14 bases between. The CDR3 totals 13 residues. Germline V gene data show CDR1 as MDHEN and CDR2 as SYDVKM. CDR3 sequence (DNA): TGTGCCAGCAGTTTACCGGGACTCCTGAGGCAGTTCTTC. Its protein product is CASSLPGLLRQFF. The full variable domain, rest sourced from reference TRBV28 and TRBJ2-1, is DVKVTQSSRYLVKRTGEKVFLECVQDMDHENMFWYRQDPGLGLRLIYFSYDVKMKEKGDIPEGYSVSREKKERFSLILESASTNQTSMYLCASSLPGLLRQFFGPGTRLTVL.

This chain links TRBV20-1 with TRBJ1-1; 7 nucleotides line up with TRBD1. The CDR3 contains 15 residues. Germline CDR1 DFQATT, CDR2 SNEGSKA (reference sequence). CDR3 in DNA: TGCAGCGCGCTAAGGGGGGGGACAGTGAACACTGAAGCTTTCTTT. It codes for CSALRGGTVNTEAFF.

The table lists this clonotype with many counts. V gene TRBV6-5 combines with J gene TRBJ2-1, with TRBD1 matching 9 bases. V lost 2 bases to trimming and J lost 13 bases; unmatched junction nucleotides: 6. The CDR3 is 13 residues long. CDR1 and CDR2 from the germline V gene are MNHEY and SVGAGI. In DNA form, the CDR3 reads TGTGCCAGCAGTTACGACGGGACAGGGAATCAGTTCTTC. It encodes CASSYDGTGNQFF.

This clonotype has more than one count but fewer than ten. V gene TRBV18 combines with J gene TRBJ2-7; maybe TRBD1 (5 bases). Germline lookup yields CDR1 KGHSH and CDR2 LQKENI. The V end lost 6 bases, the J end lost 7 bases, and 19 bases lay between the germline ends. The CDR3 is 14 amino acids. This CDR3 is CASSRLGVQGEQYV. CDR3 nucleotides: TGTGCCAGCTCCCGTCTTGGGGTCCAGGGTGAGCAGTACGTC.

This clonotype turned up a few times. V gene TRBV9 combines with J gene TRBJ1-1, with TRBD1 as a possible D gene (5 bases). Germline CDR1 SGDLS, CDR2 YYNGEE. Trimming cost V 0 bases and J 1 base, with 7 bases left between them. The CDR3 loop spans 14 amino acids. This CDR3 is CASSVGGSNTEAFF. In nucleotides, the CDR3 is TGTGCCAGCAGCGTAGGGGGGTCGAACACTGAAGCTTTCTTT.

This clonotype occurred a few times. The rearrangement uses TRBV7-2 and TRBJ1-6, with D possibly matching TRBD1 (5 bases). Germline V lookup: CDR1 SGHTA, CDR2 FQGNSA. Trimming removed 5 bases at V and 10 bases at J, with 15 bases between. The CDR3 totals 14 residues. The CDR3 region has the DNA TGTGCCAGCAGCCTATCTTGGGGGGGGTCACCCCTCCACTTT. Translation gives CASSLSWGGSPLHF.

This clonotype was counted ten times or more. The chain couples TRBV18 to TRBJ2-5, with D tentatively TRBD2 (6 bases). The V end lost 0 bases, the J end lost 4 bases, and 9 bases lay between the germline ends. CDR1 is KGHSH and CDR2 is LQKENI in the germline V gene. This CDR3 region has 14 residues. The CDR3: CASSPPPSVETQYF. The DNA of the CDR3 is TGTGCCAGCTCACCACCGCCTAGCGTAGAGACCCAGTACTTC.

This clonotype has only a few counts. The chain couples TRBV11-2 to TRBJ1-1, with a tentative D call TRBD1 (6 bases). V was shortened by 5 bases and J by 3 bases, with 25 bases between the two germline ends. The CDR3 totals 18 residues. CDR1 SGHAT and CDR2 FQNNGV come from the germline V gene. The CDR3 DNA reads TGTGCCAGCAGCCTATCTGGACAGCGTCGGTTCGTAGACACTGAAGCTTTCTTT. Encoded protein: CASSLSGQRRFVDTEAFF.

This clonotype has a handful of counts. The gene calls are TRBV29-1 and TRBJ1-1, with a weak D call TRBD1 (6 bases). V was shortened by 6 bases and J by 1 base, with 12 bases between the two germline ends. Germline assignment: CDR1 SQVTM and CDR2 ANQGSEA. CDR3 length equals 13 residues. The CDR3 is CSVPWTANTEAFF. The CDR3 nucleotides are TGCAGCGTGCCTTGGACAGCGAACACTGAAGCTTTCTTT.